The entry below describes one T cell receptor (beta chain). The trim removed 5 bases at V and 7 bases at J, leaving 6 bases unmatched. The CDR3 is made up of 15 amino acids. CDR1 is LNHDA, CDR2 SQIVND, per germline (reference sequence). The data stem from a study of T cell responses to AZD1222 COVID-19 vaccine. TCRdb's table, derived via immunoSEQ multiplex PCR, lists solely in-frame clones and lacks some. The data hold 120,000 to 150,000 clones, with just over 90% observed a single time. This TCR derives from an adult in good health. The chain carries TRBV19 and TRBJ1-6; 9 bases agree with TRBD1. This specimen was peripheral blood, taken on day 0 of MenACWY control vaccination. The DNA for the CDR3 is TGTGCCAGTAGTCCGTCGGGACAGGGAAATTCACCCCTCCACTTT. It specifies CASSPSGQGNSPLHF.